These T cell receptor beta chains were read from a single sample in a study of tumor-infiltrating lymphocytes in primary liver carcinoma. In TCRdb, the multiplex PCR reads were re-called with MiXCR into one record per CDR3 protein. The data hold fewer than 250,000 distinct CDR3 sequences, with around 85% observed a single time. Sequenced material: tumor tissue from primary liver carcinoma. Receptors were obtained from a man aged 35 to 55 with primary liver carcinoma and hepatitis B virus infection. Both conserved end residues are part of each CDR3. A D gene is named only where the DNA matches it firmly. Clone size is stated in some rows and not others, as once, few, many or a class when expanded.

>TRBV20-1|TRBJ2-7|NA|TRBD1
CSSPGQGGDEQYF
TGCAGCTCACCGGGACAGGGGGGGGACGAGCAATACTTC
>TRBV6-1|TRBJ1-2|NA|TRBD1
CAGTGQGIYGYTF
TGTGCCGGCACAGGACAGGGGATTTATGGCTACACATTC
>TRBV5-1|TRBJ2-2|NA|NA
CASSDRVPNTRELFF
TGCGCCAGCAGCGATAGGGTCCCGAACACCAGAGAGCTGTTTTTT
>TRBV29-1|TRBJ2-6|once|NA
CSVVLANSGANVPTF
TGCAGCGTTGTATTGGCAAACTCTGGGGCCAACGTCCCGACTTTC
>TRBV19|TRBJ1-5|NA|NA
CASTSRGNQPQHF
TGTGCTAGTACCTCAAGAGGGAATCAGCCCCAGCATTTT
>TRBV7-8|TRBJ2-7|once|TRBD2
CASSVQRGYHNEQYF
TGTGCCAGCAGCGTCCAGCGGGGCTACCATAACGAGCAGTACTTC
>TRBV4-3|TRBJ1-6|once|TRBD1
CASIHLTGQGGSPLLF
TGCGCCAGCATCCATCTAACTGGACAGGGTGGGTCACCCCTCCTCTTT
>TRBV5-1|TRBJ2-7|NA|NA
CASSQTGLGEHYF
TGTGCCAGCAGCCAAACAGGGTTAGGCGAGCATTACTTC
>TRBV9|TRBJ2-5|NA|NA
CASSSSAKTQYF
TGTGCCAGCAGCTCGAGCGCAAAGACCCAGTACTTC
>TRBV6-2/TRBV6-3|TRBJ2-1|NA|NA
CASNIRNNRENEQFF
TGTGCCAGCAATATCAGGAACAACAGGGAAAATGAGCAGTTCTTC
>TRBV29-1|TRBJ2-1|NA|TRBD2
CIVVGGKRAKEQFF
TGCATTGTTGTGGGAGGGAAAAGGGCCAAAGAGCAGTTCTTC
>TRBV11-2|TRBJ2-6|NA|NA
CATQRPRSGSNVLTF
TGTGCCACCCAGCGCCCGCGCTCTGGGTCGAACGTCCTGACTTTC
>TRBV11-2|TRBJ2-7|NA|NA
CASRKGVQQYF
TGTGCCAGCAGAAAAGGGGTTCAGCAGTACTTC
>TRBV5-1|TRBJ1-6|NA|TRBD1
CASGLGTGGSSPLHF
TGCGCCAGCGGCTTGGGGACAGGGGGAAGTTCACCCCTCCACTTC
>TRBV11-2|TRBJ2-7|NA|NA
CAISLAATEFYEHYF
TGTGCCATCAGCTTAGCGGCCACGGAGTTTTACGAGCACTACTTC
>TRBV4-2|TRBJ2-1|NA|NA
CASNQDWTTSGEEFF
TGTGCCAGCAACCAAGATTGGACTACCAGCGGTGAGGAGTTCTTC
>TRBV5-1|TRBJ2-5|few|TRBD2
CASSLRGSGAVFFQETQYF
TGTGCCAGCAGCTTGCGAGGTAGCGGGGCTGTCTTCTTCCAAGAGACCCAGTACTTC
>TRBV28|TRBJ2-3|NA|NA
CTSSLGPTDTQYF
TGTACCAGCAGTTTGGGGCCTACAGATACGCAGTATTTT
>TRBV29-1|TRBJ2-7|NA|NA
CSIVKTGTLYEQYF
TGCAGCATTGTAAAGACAGGAACACTCTACGAGCAGTACTTC
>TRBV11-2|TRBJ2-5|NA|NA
CASSPWSAPAMTQYF
TGTGCCAGCAGCCCTTGGTCAGCCCCAGCGATGACCCAGTACTTC
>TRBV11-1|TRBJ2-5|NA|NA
CASNSPVLAGETQYF
TGTGCCAGCAACTCCCCGGTACTAGCCGGGGAGACCCAGTATTTC
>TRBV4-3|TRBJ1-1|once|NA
CANSQGGNFEAFF
TGCGCCAACAGCCAAGGGGGGAACTTTGAAGCTTTCTTT
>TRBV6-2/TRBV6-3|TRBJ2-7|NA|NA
CASSYTSDVEGGWYEQYF
TGTGCCAGCAGTTACACTTCTGACGTGGAGGGAGGCTGGTACGAGCAGTATTTC
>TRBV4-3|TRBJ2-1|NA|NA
CASCQQGWDEQFF
TGCGCCAGCTGCCAACAGGGATGGGATGAGCAATTCTTC
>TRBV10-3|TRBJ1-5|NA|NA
CATTWTDEAPQHF
TGTGCAACGACCTGGACAGACGAGGCGCCCCAGCATTTT
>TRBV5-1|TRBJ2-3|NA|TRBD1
CASRLSGGGPALPSTETQYF
TGCGCCAGCAGACTTTCAGGGGGCGGCCCTGCGCTGCCTAGCACAGAAACTCAGTACTTT
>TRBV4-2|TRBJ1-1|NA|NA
CAISQDRWASEAFF
TGTGCCATCAGCCAAGATCGATGGGCGTCGGAAGCTTTCTTT
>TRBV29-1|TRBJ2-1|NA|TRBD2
CTVGLADYNEQFF
TGCACCGTTGGGCTAGCGGACTACAATGAGCAGTTCTTC
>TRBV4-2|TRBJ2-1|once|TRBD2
CASSQLAGYNQQFF
TGTGCCAGCAGCCAGCTAGCGGGATACAATCAGCAGTTCTTC
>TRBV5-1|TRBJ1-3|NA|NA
CASNALTGFSGDTIYF
TGCGCCAGCAACGCGTTGACAGGTTTCTCTGGAGACACCATATATTTT
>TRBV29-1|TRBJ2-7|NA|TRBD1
CSVRGQSPYDQYF
TGCAGCGTCCGGGGACAGAGCCCCTACGATCAGTACTTC
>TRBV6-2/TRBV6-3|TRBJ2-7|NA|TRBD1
CTSSLRDRAHERYF
TGTACCAGCAGCCTACGGGACAGGGCCCACGAGCGGTACTTC
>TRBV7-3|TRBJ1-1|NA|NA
CASNLTKNTEAFF
TGTGCCAGCAACTTAACGAAGAACACTGAAGCTTTCTTT
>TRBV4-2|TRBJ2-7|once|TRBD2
CASSQDVLAGEEQNF
TGTGCCAGCAGCCAAGATGTTCTAGCGGGAGAGGAGCAGAACTTC
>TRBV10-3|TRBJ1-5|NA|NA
CDTSESTGQPQHF
TGTGACACCAGTGAGTCGACAGGTCAGCCCCAGCATTTT
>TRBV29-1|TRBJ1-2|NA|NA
CSVFPDRNMNDYTF
TGCAGCGTCTTCCCTGACAGGAACATGAATGACTACACCTTC
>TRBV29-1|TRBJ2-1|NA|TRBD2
CSVAIAGAGEHFF
TGCAGTGTTGCCATCGCGGGAGCGGGTGAGCACTTCTTC
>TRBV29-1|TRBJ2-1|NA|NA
CSVEVMQGASAQFF
TGCAGCGTTGAAGTGATGCAAGGGGCGAGTGCGCAGTTCTTC
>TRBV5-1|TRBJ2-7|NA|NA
CASSYSGAYNEQYF
TGCGCCAGCAGCTATTCGGGAGCCTACAATGAACAGTACTTC
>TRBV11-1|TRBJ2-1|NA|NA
CASSPGSSEIYIEQFF
TGCGCCAGCAGCCCAGGCAGTAGCGAGATCTACATTGAGCAATTCTTC
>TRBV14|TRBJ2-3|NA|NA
CARSPTEQITQYF
TGTGCCAGGAGCCCGACAGAACAGATTACGCAGTATTTC
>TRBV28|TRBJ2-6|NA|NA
CASSIPGQLDYSGANVLTF
TGTGCCAGCAGTATACCGGGACAACTGGACTACTCTGGGGCCAACGTCCTGACTTTC
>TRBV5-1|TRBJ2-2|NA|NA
CASSLVWTVEGTGELFF
TGCGCCAGCAGCTTGGTGTGGACAGTAGAGGGCACCGGGGAGCTGTTTTTT